Below, 20 T cell receptor beta chains from the same sample are listed, as sequenced in a study of identical twins. TCRdb re-called the 5' RACE reads with MiXCR, one entry per CDR3 protein. Here the sample spans roughly 250,000 distinct CDR3 sequences, 7.5% being singletons. The sample was also reused in another study, on yellow fever vaccine responses in identical twins.

Sequenced sample: CD8+ T cells sorted from blood. Receptor source: a woman aged 18-29 years in good health.

The genes are TRBV6-1 and TRBJ2-1, with D perhaps assigned TRBD1 or TRBD2 (7 bases each). The CDR3 spans 15 residues. Looked up from germline, CDR1 is MNHNS and CDR2 is SASEGT. Deletions cut 6 bases from V and 6 bases from J, with 18 bases between. The CDR3 nucleotides are TGTGCCAGCAGGGAGCTAGCCAGGGGGGGCAATGAGCAGTTCTTC. Protein: CASRELARGGNEQFF.

A few counts support this clonotype. The V call is TRBV2, the J call TRBJ2-2; unclear D gene. V lost 7 bases and J 1 base, leaving 13 bases between the germline ends. CDR1 is SNHLY and CDR2 is FYNNEI in the germline V gene. This CDR3 spans 15 amino acids. The CDR3 region is CASIMGAENTGELFF. CDR3 DNA: TGTGCCAGCATCATGGGTGCGGAGAACACCGGGGAGCTGTTTTTT.

The V gene is TRBV12-3 or TRBV12-4, the J gene TRBJ2-1; 13 bases fit TRBD2. Trimming took 5 bases from V and 0 from J; bases not matched to a gene: 13. The CDR3 runs 20 residues. CDR3 loop: CASSTTPGLAGASSYNEQFF. In nucleotides, the CDR3 is TGTGCCAGCAGTACCACGCCCGGACTAGCGGGAGCGAGCTCCTACAATGAGCAGTTCTTC.

The V gene is TRBV9, the J gene TRBJ2-7; TRBD2 matches 12 bases. Per germline, CDR1 SGDLS and CDR2 YYNGEE. The CDR3 extends over 15 amino acids. V dropped 3 bases and J dropped 6; count of bases not matched to a gene: 7. CDR3 nucleotide sequence: TGTGCCAGCAGCGCCGGACTAGCGGGAAGGGGCGAGCAGTACTTC. It specifies CASSAGLAGRGEQYF.

This chain uses TRBV7-8 with TRBJ2-3; D ambiguous. This CDR3 has 13 residues. Germline V lookup: CDR1 SGHVS, CDR2 FQNEAQ. V was shortened by 7 bases and J by 1 base, with 9 bases between the two germline ends. The CDR3 region has the DNA TGTGCCAGCATCCCCTGGCGCACAGATACGCAGTATTTT. It translates to CASIPWRTDTQYF.

The chain recombines TRBV2 with TRBJ1-1, with 10 bases identical to TRBD1. The V gene's germline CDR1 is SNHLY and CDR2 FYNNEI. V lost 6 bases to trimming and J lost 0 bases; unmatched junction nucleotides: 10. The CDR3 runs 17 residues. This CDR3 is CASSRGRQGAMNTEAFF. As DNA, the CDR3 is TGTGCCAGCAGCCGAGGGAGACAGGGGGCGATGAACACTGAAGCTTTCTTT.

V is TRBV7-9 and J is TRBJ2-1, with 7 bases aligning to TRBD2. The CDR3 has 14 amino acids. Unmatched junction bases numbered 4, after V lost 5 bases and J lost 3 bases. In germline, CDR1 is SEHNR, CDR2 FQNEAQ (reference sequence). Here the CDR3 DNA reads TGTGCCAGCAGCCCTAGCGGTTACTACAATGAGCAGTTCTTC. Protein product: CASSPSGYYNEQFF. Supplemented by reference TRBV7-9 and TRBJ2-1, the full variable domain reads DTGVSQNPRHKITKRGQNVTFRCDPISEHNRLYWYRQTLGQGPEFLTYFQNEAQLEKSRLLSDRFSAERPKGSFSTLEIQRTEQGDSAMYLCASSPSGYYNEQFFGPGTRLTVL.

This clonotype was observed at least ten times. J is TRBJ2-5 and V is TRBV3-1; 9 bases are a match to TRBD2. This CDR3 spans 14 amino acids. V lost 1 base to trimming and J lost 3 bases; unmatched junction nucleotides: 0. The germline CDR1 and CDR2 sequences are LGHDT and YNNKEL (reference sequence). The CDR3 DNA follows: TGTGCCAGCAGCCAAGGCGGGGGGGAAGAGACCCAGTACTTC. Its protein is CASSQGGGEETQYF.

V usage is TRBV24-1 and J usage is TRBJ1-2; D possibly corresponds to TRBD1 (6 bases). Per the germline V gene, CDR1 is KGHDR and CDR2 is SFDVKD. V was clipped by 3 bases and J by 0 bases, with 10 bases between them. The length of the CDR3 is 15 residues. The CDR3 sequence: CATSDPDRPNYGYTF. CDR3 nucleotides: TGTGCCACCAGTGATCCGGACAGACCTAACTATGGCTACACCTTC.

CDR3 residues: CSSGDTEAFF. The CDR3 nucleotides are TGCAGCTCCGGGGACACTGAAGCTTTCTTT. V usage is TRBV29-1 and J usage is TRBJ1-1; D gene unclear. Germline V gene data show CDR1 as SQVTM and CDR2 as ANQGSEA. The CDR3 is made up of 10 amino acids. V was trimmed by 8 bases and J by 3 bases, leaving 7 bases between them. The complete variable domain, with remaining parts taken from reference TRBV29-1 and TRBJ1-1, reads SAVISQKPSRDICQRGTSLTIQCQVDSQVTMMFWYRQQPGQSLTLIATANQGSEATYESGFVIDKFPISRPNLTFSTLTVSNMSPEDSSIYLCSSGDTEAFFGQGTRLTVV.

This clonotype was counted at least ten times. The chain combines TRBV5-6 with TRBJ2-5; 10 positions match TRBD2. Trimming took 0 bases from V and 4 from J; bases not matched to a gene: 0. CDR1 SGHDT and CDR2 YYEEEE come from the germline V gene. CDR3 length: 14 residues. The chain's CDR3 is CASSLASGRETQYF. DNA of the CDR3: TGTGCCAGCAGCTTGGCTAGCGGGAGAGAGACCCAGTACTTC.

The chain employs TRBV11-2 and TRBJ1-1; 8 bases fit TRBD1. Germline V CDR1 and CDR2: SGHAT, FQNNGV. The ends lost 4 bases at V and 5 bases at J; junction bases unmatched: 9. The CDR3 totals 15 residues. The CDR3 bases are TGTGCCAGCAGCTCTTTAGGACAGGGTTGGACTGAAGCTTTCTTT. Translation gives CASSSLGQGWTEAFF.

This clonotype has just a few counts. The chain joins TRBV6-1 to TRBJ2-1; 8 nucleotides agree with TRBD1. CDR1 is MNHNS and CDR2 is SASEGT in the germline V gene. The CDR3 is made up of 15 amino acids. The V segment lost 8 bases and the J segment 4 bases; nucleotides outside the gene matches: 10. In DNA form, the CDR3 reads TGTGCCAGCCCAAGAACAGGGGGGCCTTACAATGAGCAGTTCTTC. This gives the protein CASPRTGGPYNEQFF.

This clonotype was seen repeatedly, ten times or more. This rearrangement joins TRBV28 to TRBJ1-5; D remains unclear. V was cut by 3 bases and J by 0 bases, with 9 bases left in between. This CDR3 has 15 amino acids. Germline-derived CDR1 and CDR2 are MDHEN and SYDVKM. The CDR3 sequence: CASSFGGYSNQPQHF. For the CDR3, the DNA is TGTGCCAGCAGTTTCGGAGGGTATAGCAATCAGCCCCAGCATTTT.

This clonotype was counted a few times. For the CDR3, the DNA is TGTGCCAGCAGCCAGGGACTAGCCCACACAGATACGCAGTATTTT. This translates into CASSQGLAHTDTQYF. The chain joins TRBV6-2 or TRBV6-3 to TRBJ2-3, with TRBD2 matching over 9 bases. This CDR3 is built from 15 residues. Germline V gives CDR1 MNHEY, CDR2 SVGEGT. Trimming cost V 6 bases and J 2 bases; bases outside gene matches: 6.

In its sample, this clonotype was seen many times. The junction differs from germline at one of its ends, possibly a read error. The chain links TRBV7-9 to TRBJ2-1; 10 bases match TRBD2. This CDR3 is 15 amino acids long. Germline-derived CDR1 and CDR2 are SEHNR and FQNEAQ (reference sequence). CDR3 nucleotide sequence: TGCGCCAGCAGCCCCCGGACTAGCGGTTACAATGAGCAGTTCTTC. Translated, it gives CASSPRTSGYNEQFF.

V usage is TRBV6-2 or TRBV6-3 and J usage is TRBJ2-5, with 9 bases matching TRBD2. V lost 2 bases and J lost 6; bases outside the gene matches: 13. The CDR3 is 17 residues long. CDR1 MNHEY and CDR2 SVGEGT come from the germline V gene. CDR3 residues: CASSYHPMAGGPQTQYF. CDR3 coding DNA: TGTGCCAGCAGTTACCACCCCATGGCGGGGGGGCCGCAGACCCAGTACTTC.

CDR3 DNA: TGCAGTGCTTTGGACAGGGATGAGCAGTTCTTC. Protein product: CSALDRDEQFF. The chain combines TRBV20-1 with TRBJ2-1; 8 bases are a match to TRBD1. After removal of 5 bases from V and 8 bases from J, the junction contained 2 bases not matched to a gene. The CDR3 is made up of 11 amino acids. Germline assignment: CDR1 DFQATT and CDR2 SNEGSKA (reference sequence).

This clonotype was detected ten times or more. The J gene is TRBJ2-2, the V gene TRBV6-2 or TRBV6-3, with 8 nucleotides matching TRBD1. Germline trimming cut 5 bases from V and 5 bases from J; bases unmatched to any gene: 10. CDR1 MNHEY and CDR2 SVGEGT come from the germline V gene. This CDR3 has 16 residues. CDR3 sequence reads: CASSPLGGQVTGELFF. CDR3 in DNA: TGTGCCAGCAGTCCCCTCGGGGGACAGGTAACCGGGGAGCTGTTTTTT.

This clonotype was observed a handful of times. J is TRBJ1-2 and V is TRBV9; a weak D match, TRBD1 (6 bases). The CDR3 is 12 residues long. V gave up 3 bases and J gave up 6 bases, with 9 bases separating them. Germline V gene lookup returns CDR1 SGDLS and CDR2 YYNGEE. Here the CDR3 reads CASSDRVHGYTF. In DNA form, the CDR3 reads TGTGCCAGCAGCGACAGGGTTCATGGCTACACCTTC.